This T cell receptor beta chain stems from a study of blood T cell repertoires in COVID-19. Study as a whole: The origin of the acute and convalescent COVID-19 samples was the United States, Italy and Spain.

With V trimmed by 6 bases and J by 2 bases, 5 bases remained unmatched. Germline CDR1 reads MNHEY; CDR2 reads SMNVEV (reference sequence). The length of the CDR3 is 15 residues. How the authors handled the data: Amplification of reference gene primers provided the estimated nucleated cell counts. Assay: immunoSEQ multiplex PCR; the TCRdb copy retains only in-frame clones and omits some. V, J and clone size are those of that table, while D and trimming were read from the DNA. The sample yields 300,000 to 400,000 clones, 91% seen once. J is TRBJ2-2 and V is TRBV27, with 8 bases identical to TRBD2. The source material was peripheral blood. The sequence was collected from a woman aged 18-29 years who had recovered from COVID-19. In DNA, the CDR3 is TGTGCCAGCAGACCGGGACTAGGAAACACCGGGGAGCTGTTTTTT. Amino acids: CASRPGLGNTGELFF.